Described below is a single TCR beta chain sequence and its context. Its antigen is unidentified. This entry belongs to a study of T-cell reconstitution after alpha-beta-depleted transplantation in children. Germline assignment: CDR1 SGHTA and CDR2 FQGNSA. Trimming pared 7 bases from V and 10 bases from J, leaving 26 bases between. The CDR3 extends over 16 amino acids. TCRbeta library construction was performed incorporating unique molecular identifiers. TCRdb recomputed calls from the PCR reads with MiXCR, one row per CDR3 protein. This sample has about 980,000 distinct CDR3 sequences; 25% to 35% occur once, and the top ten carry roughly 30%. General study findings and limits: Surviving thymic progenitors and recipient T cells were the source of high TCRbeta diversity at day 60 in some patients.

This specimen consisted of PBMCs, mostly from graft donor cells, obtained 360 days after TCRalphabeta/CD19-depleted stem cell transplant. The chain links TRBV7-2 to TRBJ1-5, with D possibly being TRBD1 (6 bases). The source is a boy in the first two years of life who had a stem cell transplant for SCID, so the T cells may come from the graft donor. The CDR3 coding sequence is TGTGCCAGCACCCTAAGGGGGAATGGCAGGGTAGGACCCCAGCATTTT. As protein: CASTLRGNGRVGPQHF.